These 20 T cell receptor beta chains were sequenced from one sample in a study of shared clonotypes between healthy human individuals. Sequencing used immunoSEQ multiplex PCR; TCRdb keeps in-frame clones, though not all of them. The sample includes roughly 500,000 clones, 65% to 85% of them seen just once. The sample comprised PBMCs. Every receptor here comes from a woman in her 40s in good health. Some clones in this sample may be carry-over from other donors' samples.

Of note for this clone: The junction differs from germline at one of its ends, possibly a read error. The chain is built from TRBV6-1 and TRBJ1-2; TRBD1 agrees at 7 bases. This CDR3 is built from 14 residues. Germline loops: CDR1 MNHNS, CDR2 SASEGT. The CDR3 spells CATSSTGQRDGDTF. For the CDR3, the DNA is TGTGCCACCAGTTCGACAGGGCAGCGAGATGGCGACACATTC.

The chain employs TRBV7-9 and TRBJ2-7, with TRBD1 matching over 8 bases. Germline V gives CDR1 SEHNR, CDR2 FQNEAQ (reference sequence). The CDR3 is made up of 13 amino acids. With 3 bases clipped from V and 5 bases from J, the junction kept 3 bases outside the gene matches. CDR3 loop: CASSLVTGDEQYF. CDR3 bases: TGTGCCAGCAGCTTGGTGACAGGGGACGAGCAGTACTTC. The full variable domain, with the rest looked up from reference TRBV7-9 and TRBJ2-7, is DTGVSQNPRHKITKRGQNVTFRCDPISEHNRLYWYRQTLGQGPEFLTYFQNEAQLEKSRLLSDRFSAERPKGSFSTLEIQRTEQGDSAMYLCASSLVTGDEQYFGPGTRLTVT.

In DNA form, the CDR3 reads TGTGCCAGCAGCTTAGACAGGCGGGCCGAGCAGTACTTC. Translated: CASSLDRRAEQYF. The V gene is TRBV7-3, the J gene TRBJ2-7; perhaps TRBD1 as D (6 bases). Germline CDR1 is SGHTA and CDR2 is FQGTGA. The V and J ends lost 2 bases and 6 bases respectively, with 11 bases between them. The CDR3 has 13 residues.

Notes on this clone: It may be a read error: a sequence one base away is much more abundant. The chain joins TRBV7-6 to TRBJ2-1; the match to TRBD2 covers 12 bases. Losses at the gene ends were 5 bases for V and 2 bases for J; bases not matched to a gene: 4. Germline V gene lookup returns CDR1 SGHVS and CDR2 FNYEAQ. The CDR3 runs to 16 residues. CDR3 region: CASSNPSGRAYNEQFF. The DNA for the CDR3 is TGTGCCAGCAGCAACCCTAGCGGGAGGGCCTACAATGAGCAGTTCTTC.

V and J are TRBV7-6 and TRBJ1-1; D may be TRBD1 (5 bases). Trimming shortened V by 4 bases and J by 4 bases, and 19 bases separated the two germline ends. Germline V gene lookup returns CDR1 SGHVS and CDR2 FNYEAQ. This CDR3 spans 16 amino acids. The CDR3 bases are TGTGCCAGCAGCTCGGGCGGGACGGGAGGAAGCACTGAAGCTTTCTTT. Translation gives CASSSGGTGGSTEAFF.

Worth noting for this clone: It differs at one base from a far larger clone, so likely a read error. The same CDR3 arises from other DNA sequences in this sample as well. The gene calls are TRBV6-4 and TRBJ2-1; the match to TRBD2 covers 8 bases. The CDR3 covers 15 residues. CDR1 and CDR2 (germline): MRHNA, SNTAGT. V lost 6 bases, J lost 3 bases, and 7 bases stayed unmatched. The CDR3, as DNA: TGTGCCAGCAGCGAGGCGGGAGGCAGCTACAATGAGCAGTTCTTC. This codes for CASSEAGGSYNEQFF.

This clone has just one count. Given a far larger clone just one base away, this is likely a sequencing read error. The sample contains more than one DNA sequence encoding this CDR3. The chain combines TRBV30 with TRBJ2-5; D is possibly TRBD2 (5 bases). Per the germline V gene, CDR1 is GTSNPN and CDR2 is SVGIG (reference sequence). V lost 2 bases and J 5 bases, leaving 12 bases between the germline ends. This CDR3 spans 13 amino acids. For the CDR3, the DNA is TGTGCCTGGAGTTATAGCGCCCAGGAGACCCAGTACTTC. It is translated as CAWSYSAQETQYF.

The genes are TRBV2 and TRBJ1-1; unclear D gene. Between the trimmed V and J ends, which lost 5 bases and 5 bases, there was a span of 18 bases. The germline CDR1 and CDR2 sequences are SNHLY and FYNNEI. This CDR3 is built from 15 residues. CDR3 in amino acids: CASSLQGVDKTEAFF. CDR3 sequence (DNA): TGTGCCAGCAGTCTCCAAGGAGTCGACAAAACTGAAGCTTTCTTT.

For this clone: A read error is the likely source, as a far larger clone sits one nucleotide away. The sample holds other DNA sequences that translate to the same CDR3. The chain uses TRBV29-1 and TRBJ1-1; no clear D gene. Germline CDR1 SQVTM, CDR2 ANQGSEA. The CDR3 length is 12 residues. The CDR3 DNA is TGCAGCGTTGAACGGGTCAGCACTGAAGCTTTTTTT. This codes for CSVERVSTEAFF.

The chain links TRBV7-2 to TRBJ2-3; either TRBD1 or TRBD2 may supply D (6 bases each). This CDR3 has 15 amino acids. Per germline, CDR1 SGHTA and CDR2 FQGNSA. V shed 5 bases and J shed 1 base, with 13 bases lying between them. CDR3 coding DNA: TGTGCCAGCAGCCTCAACGGGGGCGGCACAGATACGCAGTATTTT. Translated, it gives CASSLNGGGTDTQYF.

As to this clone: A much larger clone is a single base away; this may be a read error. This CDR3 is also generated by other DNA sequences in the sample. CDR3 coding DNA: TGTGCCAGCAGCGTAGGAGCGGGAGAAGGTGAGCAGTTCTTC. Translated: CASSVGAGEGEQFF. The rearrangement links TRBV9 to TRBJ2-1, with 8 bases matching TRBD2. Germline values: CDR1 SGDLS, CDR2 YYNGEE. CDR3 length: 14 residues. The ends lost 0 bases at V and 9 bases at J; junction bases unmatched: 5.

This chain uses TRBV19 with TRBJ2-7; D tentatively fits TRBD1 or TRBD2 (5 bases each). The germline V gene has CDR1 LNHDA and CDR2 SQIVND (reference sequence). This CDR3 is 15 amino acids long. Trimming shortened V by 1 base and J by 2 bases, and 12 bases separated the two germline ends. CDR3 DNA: TGTGCCAGTAGTATAGTCCCACTAGGGGCCTACGAGCAGTACTTC. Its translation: CASSIVPLGAYEQYF.

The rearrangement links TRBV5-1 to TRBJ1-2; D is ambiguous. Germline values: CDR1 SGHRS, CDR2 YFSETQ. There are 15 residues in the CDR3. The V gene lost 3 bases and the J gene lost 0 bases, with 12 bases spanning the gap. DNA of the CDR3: TGCGCCAGCAGCTCCCGTGGAGCGGCTAACTATGGCTACACCTTC. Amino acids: CASSSRGAANYGYTF. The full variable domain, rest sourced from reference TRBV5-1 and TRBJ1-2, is KAGVTQTPRYLIKTRGQQVTLSCSPISGHRSVSWYQQTPGQGLQFLFEYFSETQRNKGNFPGRFSGRQFSNSRSEMNVSTLELGDSALYLCASSSRGAANYGYTFGSGTRLTVV.

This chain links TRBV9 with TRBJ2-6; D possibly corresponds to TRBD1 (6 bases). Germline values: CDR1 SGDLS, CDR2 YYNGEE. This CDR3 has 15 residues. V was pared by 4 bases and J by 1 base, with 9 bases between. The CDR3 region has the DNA TGTGCCAGCAGCCCAACAGGGTCTGGGGCCAACGTCCTGACTTTC. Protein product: CASSPTGSGANVLTF.

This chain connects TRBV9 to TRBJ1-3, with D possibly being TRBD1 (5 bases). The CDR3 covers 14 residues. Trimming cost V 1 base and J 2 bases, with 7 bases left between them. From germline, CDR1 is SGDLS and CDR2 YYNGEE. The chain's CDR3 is CASSVQGAGNTIYF. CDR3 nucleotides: TGTGCCAGCAGCGTACAAGGGGCTGGAAACACCATATATTTT.

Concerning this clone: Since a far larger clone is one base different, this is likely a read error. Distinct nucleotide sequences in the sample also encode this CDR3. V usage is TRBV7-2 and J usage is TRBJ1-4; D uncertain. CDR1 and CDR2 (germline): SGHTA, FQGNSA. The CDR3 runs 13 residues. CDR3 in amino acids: CASSPAAVEKLFF. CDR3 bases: TGTGCAAGCAGCCCCGCGGCAGTCGAAAAACTGTTTTTT. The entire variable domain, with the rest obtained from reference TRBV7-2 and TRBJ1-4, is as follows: GAGVSQSPSNKVTEKGKDVELRCDPISGHTALYWYRQSLGQGLEFLIYFQGNSAPDKSGLPSDRFSAERTGGSVSTLTIQRTQQEDSAVYLCASSPAAVEKLFFGSGTQLSVL.

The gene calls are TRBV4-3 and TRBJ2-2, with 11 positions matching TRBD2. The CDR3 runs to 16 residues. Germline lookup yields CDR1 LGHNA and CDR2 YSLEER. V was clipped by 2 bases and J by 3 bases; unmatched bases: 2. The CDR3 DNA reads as TGCGCCAGCAGCCAATCGGGACTAGCGGACACCGGGGAGCTGTTTTTT. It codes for CASSQSGLADTGELFF.

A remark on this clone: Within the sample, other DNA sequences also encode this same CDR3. The CDR3 protein is CASSPGLAGHEQFF. The CDR3 coding sequence is TGTGCCAGCAGCCCCGGACTAGCGGGACATGAGCAGTTCTTC. The chain couples TRBV7-2 to TRBJ2-1; 12 positions agree with TRBD2. V dropped 5 bases and J dropped 8; count of bases not matched to a gene: 4. This CDR3 is built from 14 residues. CDR1 SGHTA and CDR2 FQGNSA come from the germline V gene.

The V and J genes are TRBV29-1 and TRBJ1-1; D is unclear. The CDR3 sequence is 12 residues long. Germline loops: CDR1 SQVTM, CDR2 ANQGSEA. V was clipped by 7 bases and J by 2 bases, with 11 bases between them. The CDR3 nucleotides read TGCAGCGCAAAGGGTCTTAACACTGAAGCTTTCTTT. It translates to CSAKGLNTEAFF.

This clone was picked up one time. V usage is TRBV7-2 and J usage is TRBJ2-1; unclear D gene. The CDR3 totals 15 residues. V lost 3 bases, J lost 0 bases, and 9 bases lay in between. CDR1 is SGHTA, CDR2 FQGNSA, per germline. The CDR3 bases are TGTGCCAGCAGCTTTAGTGTAAGCTCCTACAATGAGCAGTTCTTC. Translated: CASSFSVSSYNEQFF. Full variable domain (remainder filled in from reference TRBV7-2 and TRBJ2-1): GAGVSQSPSNKVTEKGKDVELRCDPISGHTALYWYRQSLGQGLEFLIYFQGNSAPDKSGLPSDRFSAERTGGSVSTLTIQRTQQEDSAVYLCASSFSVSSYNEQFFGPGTRLTVL.